This T cell receptor beta chain was captured in a study of Ad26.COV2.S vaccination and SARS-CoV-2 variants. Using immunoSEQ multiplex PCR, the repertoire was profiled, and TCRdb retains in-frame clones only, with some absent. Of roughly 450,000 clones listed, 80% to 95% are singletons. The CDR3 is 11 residues long. Trimming removed 5 bases at V and 6 bases at J, with 6 bases between. The treatment is: roughly 19 received Ad26.COV2.S at low or high dose, single or two shots; 5 received placebo; per-sample allocation not given. Sampling took place 63 days after the first vaccine or placebo injection. The receptor's source is a person aged 18-60 years who received the Ad26.COV2.S COVID-19 vaccine or a placebo. The starting material was peripheral blood, obtained in a trial of Ad26.COV2.S vaccine versus placebo. The V and J genes are TRBV12-3 or TRBV12-4 and TRBJ2-3; TRBD2 might be the D (5 bases). The CDR3 DNA sequence: TGTGCCAGCAGTACTAGGGATACGCAGTATTTT. Translating gives CASSTRDTQYF.